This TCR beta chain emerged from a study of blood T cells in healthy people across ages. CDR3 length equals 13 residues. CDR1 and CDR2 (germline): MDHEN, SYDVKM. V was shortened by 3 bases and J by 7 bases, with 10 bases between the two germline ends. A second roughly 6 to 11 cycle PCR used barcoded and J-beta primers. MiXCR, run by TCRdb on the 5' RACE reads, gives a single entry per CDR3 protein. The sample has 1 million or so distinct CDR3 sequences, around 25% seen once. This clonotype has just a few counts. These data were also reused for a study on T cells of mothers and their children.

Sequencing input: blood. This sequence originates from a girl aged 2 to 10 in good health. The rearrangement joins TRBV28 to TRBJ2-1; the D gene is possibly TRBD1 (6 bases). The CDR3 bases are TGTGCCAGCAGTTTTGAGGGGACAAATGAGCAGTTCTTC. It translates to CASSFEGTNEQFF. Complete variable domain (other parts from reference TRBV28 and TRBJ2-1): DVKVTQSSRYLVKRTGEKVFLECVQDMDHENMFWYRQDPGLGLRLIYFSYDVKMKEKGDIPEGYSVSREKKERFSLILESASTNQTSMYLCASSFEGTNEQFFGPGTRLTVL.